Listed here are 15 T cell receptor beta chains from one sample, sequenced in a study of cytomegalovirus exposure and HLA in healthy donors. Researchers ran the PCR with 60 Vbeta and 13 Jbeta primers. Using immunoSEQ multiplex PCR, the repertoire was profiled, and TCRdb retains in-frame clones only, with some absent. Of around 170,000 clones listed, roughly 80% were seen once; the top ten hold around 3.9%. The sequenced sample consisted of PBMCs. The source is a man in his fifties in good health and CMV-seronegative.

The rearrangement uses TRBV18 and TRBJ2-3; D is perhaps TRBD2 (5 bases). Between the trimmed V and J ends, which lost 6 bases and 4 bases, there was a span of 17 bases. CDR1 is KGHSH and CDR2 is LQKENI in the germline V gene. This CDR3 contains 15 residues. This CDR3 is CASSPGGQEADTQYF. In DNA form, the CDR3 reads TGTGCCAGCTCCCCCGGTGGTCAGGAGGCAGATACGCAGTATTTT.

This clone was observed a handful of times. V gene TRBV12-5 combines with J gene TRBJ1-2, with 11 bases identical to TRBD1. Germline V CDR1 and CDR2: LGHNT, FRNRAP. The CDR3 runs to 14 residues. J gave up 3 bases and V 7 bases, and 4 bases lay outside the gene matches. The CDR3 reads CASEPGQGDYGYTF. DNA for the CDR3: TGTGCTAGTGAACCGGGACAGGGGGACTATGGCTACACCTTC.

The CDR3 region is CASSPWLGSGYEQYF. Here the CDR3 DNA reads TGTGCCAGCAGCCCGTGGTTGGGGAGTGGTTACGAGCAGTACTTC. This chain connects TRBV9 to TRBJ2-5; a possible D gene is TRBD2 (5 bases). The DNA end is a closer match to TRBJ2-7, so the J assignment may be wrong. CDR3 size: 15 residues. Germline CDR1 SGDLS, CDR2 YYNGEE.

The chain recombines TRBV7-9 with TRBJ1-3; D is possibly TRBD1 (5 bases). The CDR3 length is 15 residues. Germline CDR1 reads SEHNR; CDR2 reads FQNEAQ (reference sequence). Trimming took 10 bases from V and 1 from J, leaving 17 bases between them. CDR3 protein: CATETQGTSGNTIYF. In DNA, the CDR3 is TGTGCCACCGAGACCCAGGGAACTTCTGGAAACACCATATATTTT.

In its sample, this clone was seen a few times. Other DNA sequences within the sample encode an identical CDR3. The chain combines TRBV11-2 with TRBJ2-7, with D hard to call. V gave up 5 bases and J gave up 3 bases, with 8 bases separating them. Germline CDR1 reads SGHAT; CDR2 reads FQNNGV. The CDR3 length is 12 residues. CDR3 amino acids: CASSPSGYEQYF. DNA for the CDR3: TGTGCCAGCAGCCCGTCGGGCTACGAGCAGTACTTC.

The J gene is TRBJ1-6, the V gene TRBV27; no reliable D call. CDR3 length: 18 residues. Germline CDR1 and CDR2: MNHEY and SMNVEV (reference sequence). V dropped 3 bases and J dropped 6 bases, with 21 bases sitting between them. The CDR3 region has the DNA TGTGCCAGCAGTTTCGTCAAGTCACTTACGAGTTTTAATTCACCCCTCCACTTT. This translates into CASSFVKSLTSFNSPLHF.

The chain has TRBV19 and TRBJ2-4; a possible D gene is TRBD2 (6 bases). The germline gives CDR1 LNHDA, CDR2 SQIVND (reference sequence). The V and J ends lost 7 bases and 8 bases respectively, with 18 bases between them. CDR3 length equals 14 residues. For the CDR3, the DNA is TGTGCCAGTAACCCTCGCGGGACGGACGACATTCAGTACTTC. Translated: CASNPRGTDDIQYF.

This chain connects TRBV7-6 to TRBJ1-2; D is possibly TRBD1 (5 bases). Trimming pared 5 bases from V and 5 bases from J, leaving 12 bases between. From germline, CDR1 is SGHVS and CDR2 FNYEAQ. This CDR3 region has 13 residues. CDR3 residues: CASSPSGGYGYTF. The CDR3 DNA follows: TGTGCCAGCAGCCCTAGCGGGGGGTATGGCTACACCTTC.

This clone was detected only once. The chain carries TRBV5-6 and TRBJ1-6; maybe TRBD1 (6 bases). In germline, CDR1 is SGHDT, CDR2 YYEEEE. Trimming removed 4 bases from V and 9 bases from J, with 20 bases in between. CDR3 length equals 16 residues. DNA for the CDR3: TGTGCCAGCAGCGTGAAAGGACAGTTTTCTAGTTCACCCCTCCACTTT. Translating gives CASSVKGQFSSSPLHF.

This chain connects TRBV27 to TRBJ1-6; 9 nucleotides match TRBD1. Trimming at V came to 4 bases and at J to 4 bases, leaving 5 bases not matched to a gene. This CDR3 contains 16 residues. CDR1 is MNHEY, CDR2 SMNVEV, per germline (reference sequence). The DNA of the CDR3 is TGTGCCAGCAGTTCCCGACAGGGGGATTATAATTCACCCCTCCACTTT. Protein sequence: CASSSRQGDYNSPLHF.

The chain joins TRBV6-1 to TRBJ1-2; D is unresolved. The CDR3 covers 11 residues. Germline V CDR1 and CDR2: MNHNS, SASEGT. V shed 1 base and J shed 8 bases, with 5 bases lying between them. Here the CDR3 reads CASSEVRGYTF. In DNA, the CDR3 is TGTGCCAGCAGTGAAGTTAGAGGCTACACCTTC.

V is TRBV7-2 and J is TRBJ2-3; D unresolved. V was clipped by 5 bases and J by 4 bases, with 10 bases between them. Looked up from germline, CDR1 is SGHTA and CDR2 is FQGNSA. CDR3 length equals 13 residues. CDR3 DNA sequence: TGTGCCAGCAGCCCCCAGTATGCAGATACGCAGTATTTT. This encodes CASSPQYADTQYF.

This clone occurred once. This sequence joins TRBV6-5 and TRBJ2-7, with 8 bases fitting TRBD1. The junction had 7 bases not matched to a gene; V was cut back by 6 bases and J by 3 bases. The CDR3 spans 14 residues. Germline CDR1 and CDR2: MNHEY and SVGAGI. Here the CDR3 reads CASSVPGTGYEQYF. The CDR3 bases are TGTGCCAGCAGCGTTCCCGGGACAGGCTACGAGCAGTACTTC.

This clone has just a few counts. The chain couples TRBV9 to TRBJ1-2; tentative D call: TRBD1 (6 bases). Germline CDR1 SGDLS, CDR2 YYNGEE. V gave up 0 bases and J gave up 0 bases, with 21 bases separating them. The CDR3 sequence is 19 residues long. The CDR3 DNA follows: TGTGCCAGCAGCGTAGGGGACTACACAGGGTTCGAAGCTAACTATGGCTACACCTTC. Translation: CASSVGDYTGFEANYGYTF.

J is TRBJ2-5 and V is TRBV19; 8 nucleotides match TRBD1. The CDR3 runs to 16 residues. Germline V CDR1 and CDR2: LNHDA, SQIVND (reference sequence). The V segment lost 3 bases and the J segment 4 bases; nucleotides outside the gene matches: 10. The CDR3 region is CASSIPTDRGRETQYF. CDR3 sequence (DNA): TGTGCCAGTAGTATTCCCACCGACAGGGGACGAGAGACCCAGTACTTC.